The present T cell receptor (beta chain) was sequenced within a study of T cell responses to AZD1222 COVID-19 vaccine. Produced via immunoSEQ multiplex PCR; TCRdb's table is partial and in-frame only. The repertoire has about 170,000 clones, 87% of them found once; the top ten carry approximately 0.97%. The CDR3 consists of 15 residues. Germline CDR1 SGHKS, CDR2 YYEKEE (reference sequence). With V trimmed by 3 bases and J by 1 base, 4 bases remained unmatched. The sequence was obtained from an adult who received the AZD1222 COVID-19 vaccine. The rearrangement links TRBV5-5 to TRBJ1-2, with 9 bases aligning to TRBD1. This sample comprised peripheral blood, obtained 28 days after the second AZD1222 dose. This CDR3 is CASSSGTGFNYGYTF. The CDR3 DNA is TGTGCCAGCAGCTCCGGGACAGGGTTTAACTATGGCTACACCTTC.